The 9 T cell receptor beta chains below all came from one sample that was sequenced in a study of blood T cells in healthy people across ages. The use of a sample-barcoded 5' primer and a J-beta primer mix characterized a second PCR of 7 to 11 cycles. TCRdb fed the 5' RACE reads into MiXCR, producing one record per CDR3 protein. This table has roughly 680,000 distinct CDR3 sequences, 49% appearing once. Sequenced sample: blood. These TCRs come from a woman aged 60-75 years in good health.

The rearrangement joins TRBV20-1 to TRBJ2-5; D perhaps matches TRBD2 (7 bases). Germline V CDR1 and CDR2: DFQATT, SNEGSKA (reference sequence). The CDR3 extends over 16 amino acids. V dropped 0 bases and J dropped 4 bases, with 18 bases sitting between them. The CDR3 is CSARDSRRGGLETQYF. The CDR3 region has the DNA TGCAGTGCTAGAGATTCCAGGAGGGGGGGTTTAGAGACCCAGTACTTC.

The chain carries TRBV28 and TRBJ2-1, with 7 positions matching TRBD1. Gene TRBJ2-7 matches the end of the DNA better, so the J call may be wrong. The CDR3 totals 15 residues. Germline V CDR1 and CDR2: MDHEN, SYDVKM. The CDR3: CASSSDREPYNEQYF. For the CDR3, the DNA is TGTGCCAGCAGTTCCGACAGGGAACCCTACAATGAGCAGTACTTC.

Comment on this clonotype: Sequence at one end of the junction differs from germline and may be a read error. This chain links TRBV3-1 with TRBJ2-3; weak D call: TRBD2 (6 bases). The CDR3 extends over 15 amino acids. Germline CDR1 and CDR2: LGHDT and YNNKEL (reference sequence). The CDR3 DNA reads as TGTGCCACCAGCTCTTGGAGGGCGAGCACAGATACGCAGTATTTT. Translation: CATSSWRASTDTQYF.

This clonotype has at least ten counts. The V call is TRBV18, the J call TRBJ2-1; D is unresolved. The CDR3 totals 15 residues. V was pared by 4 bases and J by 5 bases, with 15 bases between. The germline V gene has CDR1 KGHSH and CDR2 LQKENI. The CDR3 protein is CASSQRPIDNNEQFF. DNA for the CDR3: TGTGCCAGCTCACAAAGGCCCATCGATAACAATGAGCAGTTCTTC. Combining the CDR3 with reference TRBV18 and TRBJ2-1 gives the whole variable domain NAGVMQNPRHLVRRRGQEARLRCSPMKGHSHVYWYRQLPEEGLKFMVYLQKENIIDESGMPKERFSAEFPKEGPSILRIQQVVRGDSAAYFCASSQRPIDNNEQFFGPGTRLTVL.

This clonotype was counted between two and nine times. The chain employs TRBV7-2 and TRBJ2-7; D is tentatively TRBD1 or TRBD2 (5 bases each). CDR1 is SGHTA, CDR2 FQGNSA, per germline. V lost 5 bases and J 6 bases, leaving 17 bases between the germline ends. The CDR3 sequence is 14 residues long. The CDR3 loop is CASSVRPGSGEQYF. The CDR3 coding sequence is TGTGCCAGCAGCGTCCGTCCAGGGAGCGGCGAGCAGTACTTC.

This clonotype has a count of ten or more. This sequence joins TRBV11-2 and TRBJ2-3, with a weak D call TRBD2 (5 bases). V lost 6 bases and J 0 bases, leaving 16 bases between the germline ends. The germline V gene has CDR1 SGHAT and CDR2 FQNNGV. CDR3 length: 16 residues. The CDR3 DNA follows: TGTGCCAGCAGTCACAATAGCCAGCGGAGCACAGATACGCAGTATTTT. It translates to CASSHNSQRSTDTQYF.

This clonotype came up once. The chain links TRBV2 to TRBJ2-5; the D gene is possibly TRBD2 (6 bases). Germline V gene data show CDR1 as SNHLY and CDR2 as FYNNEI. The CDR3 length is 13 residues. Trimming pared 8 bases from V and 5 bases from J, leaving 15 bases between. For the CDR3, the DNA is TGTGCCAGCTCGGGCGGGATTGCGGAGACCCAGTACTTC. This codes for CASSGGIAETQYF.

The V and J genes are TRBV12-3 or TRBV12-4 and TRBJ1-6; the D is unclear. V was clipped by 6 bases and J by 6 bases, with 12 bases between them. The CDR3 contains 14 residues. The CDR3 DNA reads as TGTGCCAGCAGCACCAACAGTGTTAATTCACCCCTCCACTTT. Its translation is CASSTNSVNSPLHF.

The chain combines TRBV3-1 with TRBJ2-7, with TRBD1 identical over 7 bases. The CDR3 runs to 16 residues. Looked up from germline, CDR1 is LGHDT and CDR2 is YNNKEL (reference sequence). V lost 3 bases to trimming and J lost 3 bases; unmatched junction nucleotides: 11. The CDR3 is CASSQQVQGKGYEQYF. CDR3 DNA: TGTGCCAGCAGCCAGCAGGTACAGGGGAAAGGCTACGAGCAGTACTTC.